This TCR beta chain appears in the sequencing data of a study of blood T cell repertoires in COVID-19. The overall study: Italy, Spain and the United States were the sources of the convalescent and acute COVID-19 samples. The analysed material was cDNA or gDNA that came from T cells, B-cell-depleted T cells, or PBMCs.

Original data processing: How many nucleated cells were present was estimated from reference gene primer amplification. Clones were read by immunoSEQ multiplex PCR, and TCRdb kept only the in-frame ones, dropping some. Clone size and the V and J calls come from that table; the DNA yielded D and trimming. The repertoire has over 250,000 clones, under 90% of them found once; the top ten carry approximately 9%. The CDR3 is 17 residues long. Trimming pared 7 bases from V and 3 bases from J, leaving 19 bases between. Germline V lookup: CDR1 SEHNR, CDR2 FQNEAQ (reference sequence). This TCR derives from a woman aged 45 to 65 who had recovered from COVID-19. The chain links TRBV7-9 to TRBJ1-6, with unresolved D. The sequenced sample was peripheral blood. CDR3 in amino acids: CASTRSAGSYYNSPLHF. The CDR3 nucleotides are TGTGCCAGCACCCGGTCCGCGGGCAGTTACTATAATTCACCCCTCCACTTT.